This T cell receptor beta chain was sequenced during a study of early T cells in non-severe SARS-CoV-2 infection. At the level of the study: Chains from this unsorted whole-blood bulk RNA could not be paired.

Study results and limitations: Lookups in VDJdb leaned toward anti-spike CD8 responses and missed private and CD4 specificities.

This clonotype was seen a handful of times. Its antigen is not known. V was cut by 5 bases and J by 4 bases, with 11 bases left in between. The CDR3 runs 12 residues. The germline gives CDR1 SQVTM, CDR2 ANQGSEA. Unique molecular identifiers tagged individual cDNA molecules. One entry per CDR3 protein results from TCRdb running MiXCR on the 5' RACE reads. The sample carries 70,000 to 95,000 distinct CDR3 sequences, around 15% recorded once. Sequences were obtained from whole blood. The TCR comes from an adult who was a healthcare worker with PCR-confirmed SARS-CoV-2 infection or an uninfected control (not recorded which). This rearrangement joins TRBV29-1 to TRBJ1-2; tentative D call: TRBD1 (5 bases). CDR3 sequence (DNA): TGCAGCGTTTGGGGGGTGGCCTATGGCTACACCTTC. It encodes CSVWGVAYGYTF.